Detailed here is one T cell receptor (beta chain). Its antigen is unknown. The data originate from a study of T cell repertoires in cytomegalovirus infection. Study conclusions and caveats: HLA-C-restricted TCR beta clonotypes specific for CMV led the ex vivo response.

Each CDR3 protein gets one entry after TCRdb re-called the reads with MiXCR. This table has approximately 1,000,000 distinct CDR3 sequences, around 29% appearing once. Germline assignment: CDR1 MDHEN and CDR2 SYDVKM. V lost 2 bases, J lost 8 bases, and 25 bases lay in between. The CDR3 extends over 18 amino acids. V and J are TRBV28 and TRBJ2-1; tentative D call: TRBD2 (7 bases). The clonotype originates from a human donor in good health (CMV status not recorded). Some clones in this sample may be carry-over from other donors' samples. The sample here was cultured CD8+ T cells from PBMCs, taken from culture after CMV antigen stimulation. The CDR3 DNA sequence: TGTGCCAGCAGTTTAGCTGCGACGATGGGGGGGGGCGTAGATGAGCAGTTCTTC. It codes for CASSLAATMGGGVDEQFF.